Described below is a single T cell receptor beta chain sequence and its context. In every patient, relapse followed autologous stem cell transplantation, while exposure to brentuximab vedotin differed. These data come from a study of PD-1 blockade in classical Hodgkin lymphoma. Some clones are missing from TCRdb's copy, which holds only in-frame ones; the method was immunoSEQ multiplex PCR. This table holds tens of thousands of clones, approximately 73% found once. The source was peripheral blood mononuclear cells (PBMCs), collected at baseline. The sequence came from a human donor with classical Hodgkin lymphoma.

CDR3 in amino acids: CASSGEMGQGYEKLFF. For the CDR3, the DNA is TGTGCCAGCAGCGGCGAGATGGGACAGGGTTATGAAAAACTGTTTTTT. The V and J genes are TRBV7-6 and TRBJ1-4; 9 nucleotides line up with TRBD1. Germline CDR1 reads SGHVS; CDR2 reads FNYEAQ. With 5 bases clipped from V and 6 bases from J, the junction kept 10 bases outside the gene matches. This CDR3 is 16 amino acids long.